This record looks at one TCR beta chain sequence and its context. Its antigen is undetermined. CDR1 is DFQATT, CDR2 SNEGSKA, per germline (reference sequence). The CDR3 is 11 residues long. The V end was cut by 5 bases, the J end by 4 bases, with 8 bases between. This sample is part of a study of T cell responses to AZD1222 COVID-19 vaccine. TCRdb's table, derived via immunoSEQ multiplex PCR, lists solely in-frame clones and lacks some. The table has nearly 100,000 clones, roughly 88% seen once. Study-level points and caveats: Among vaccine-associated CD4 TCRs, coverage spanned spike, with dominance at 160-218 and 743-854. Reports say nearly half of spike-specific TCRs go after unmutated variant regions. Once two AZD1222 doses were given, Spike-specific TCR breadth and depth went up.

This chain uses TRBV20-1 with TRBJ1-2; D call uncertain. The sample in question was peripheral blood, obtained on day 0 of AZD1222 vaccination. The TCR was taken from an adult in good health. This CDR3 is CSALGSYGYTF. The CDR3 coding sequence is TGCAGTGCTCTCGGGTCCTATGGCTACACCTTC.